This record looks at one TCR beta chain sequence and its context. Its antigen remains unknown. This specimen belongs to a study of vaccination and CD4 T cells after COVID-19. Study as a whole: Post-vaccination samples were procured at a median of 72 days following dose two (range 14 to 241).

The assay that was used to sequence DNA from cultured CD4+ T cells was the Oncomine TCR Beta short-read assay. TCRdb recomputed calls from the PCR reads with MiXCR, one row per CDR3 protein. The sample lists under 20,000 distinct CDR3 sequences; around three fifths were seen once. Treatment indicated: roughly 10-day PBMC culture with coronavirus spike peptide pools or control peptides (ViraFEST assay). CDR1 is SGHTA and CDR2 is FQGNSA in the germline V gene. The V and J ends lost 5 bases and 4 bases, in that order; junction bases with no gene match: 5. The CDR3 has 14 residues. The specimen was CD4+ T cells from blood, cultured in vitro. The receptor was derived from a human donor who had recovered from COVID-19. The chain recombines TRBV7-2 with TRBJ2-7; TRBD2 matches 10 bases. The CDR3, as DNA: TGTGCCAGCAGCGCTACTAGCGGGGTTTACGAGCAGTACTTC. It yields the protein CASSATSGVYEQYF.